Described below is a single T cell receptor (beta chain) sequence and its context. No antigen is known for it. Sequencing used immunoSEQ multiplex PCR; TCRdb keeps in-frame clones, though not all of them. The data contain tens of thousands of clones, around three quarters of them seen just once; the ten biggest clones take up 3% to 4%. This entry comes from a study of T cell responses to AZD1222 COVID-19 vaccine. General study results and limits: Nearly half of spike-specific TCRs reportedly go after variant regions that carry no mutations. Recipients of two AZD1222 doses showed rising Spike-specific TCR breadth and depth. Donors were chiefly white British, with a greater number of females, and clonal diversity was perhaps underestimated.

This CDR3 comprises 15 residues. CDR1 and CDR2 (germline): SGHDN, FVKESK. V gave up 0 bases and J gave up 7 bases, with 10 bases separating them. The sequence was collected from an adult in good health. This sequence joins TRBV14 and TRBJ1-6; D unresolved. The sample consisted of peripheral blood, taken on day 0 of AZD1222 vaccination. CDR3 in amino acids: CASSQEGGINSPLHF. In DNA, the CDR3 is TGTGCCAGCAGCCAAGAAGGAGGGATCAATTCACCCCTCCACTTT.